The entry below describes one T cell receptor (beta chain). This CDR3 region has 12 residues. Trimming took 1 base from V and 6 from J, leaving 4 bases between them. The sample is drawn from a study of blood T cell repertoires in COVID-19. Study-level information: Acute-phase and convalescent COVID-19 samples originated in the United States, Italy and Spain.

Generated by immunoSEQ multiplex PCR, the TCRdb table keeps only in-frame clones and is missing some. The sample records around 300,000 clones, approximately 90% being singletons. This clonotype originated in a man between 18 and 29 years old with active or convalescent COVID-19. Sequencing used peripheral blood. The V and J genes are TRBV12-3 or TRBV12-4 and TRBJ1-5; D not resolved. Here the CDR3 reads CASSLGGQPQHF. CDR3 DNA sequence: TGTGCCAGCAGTTTAGGAGGTCAGCCCCAGCATTTT.